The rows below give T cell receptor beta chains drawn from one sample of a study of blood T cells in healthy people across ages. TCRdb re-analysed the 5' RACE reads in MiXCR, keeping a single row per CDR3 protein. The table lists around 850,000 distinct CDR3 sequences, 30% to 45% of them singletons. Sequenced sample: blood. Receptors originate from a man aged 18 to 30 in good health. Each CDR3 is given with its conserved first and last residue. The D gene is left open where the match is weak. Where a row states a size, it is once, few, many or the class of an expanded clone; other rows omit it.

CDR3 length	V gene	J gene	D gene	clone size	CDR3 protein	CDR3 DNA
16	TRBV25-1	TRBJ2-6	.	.	CASSEYESSGANVLTF	TGTGCCAGCAGTGAATATGAGAGCTCTGGGGCCAACGTCCTGACTTTC
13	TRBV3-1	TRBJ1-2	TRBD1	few	CASRRGQDYGYTF	TGTGCCAGCAGGAGGGGACAGGACTATGGCTACACCTTC
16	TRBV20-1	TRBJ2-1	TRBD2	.	CSARDTSGGAYNEQFF	TGCAGTGCTAGAGACACTAGCGGGGGGGCCTACAATGAGCAGTTCTTC
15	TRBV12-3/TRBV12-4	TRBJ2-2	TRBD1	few	CASSPGTGRTGELFF	TGTGCCAGCAGCCCAGGGACAGGCCGCACCGGGGAGCTGTTTTTT
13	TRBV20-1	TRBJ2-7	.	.	CSAQSDNTYEQYF	TGCAGTGCTCAAAGTGACAACACCTACGAGCAGTACTTC
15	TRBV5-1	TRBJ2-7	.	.	CASSLDDRTSYEQYF	TGCGCCAGCAGCTTGGACGACAGGACCTCCTACGAGCAGTACTTC
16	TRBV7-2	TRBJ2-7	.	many	CASSLEGGLSSYEQYF	TGTGCCAGCAGCTTAGAAGGGGGACTGAGCTCCTACGAGCAGTACTTC
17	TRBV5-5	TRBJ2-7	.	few	CASSLADPLLPPNEQYF	TGTGCCAGCAGCTTGGCCGACCCCCTGCTTCCCCCTAATGAGCAGTACTTC
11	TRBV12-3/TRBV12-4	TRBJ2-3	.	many	CASNSADTQYF	TGTGCCAGCAACTCCGCAGATACGCAGTATTTT
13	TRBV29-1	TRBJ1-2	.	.	CSVETYRDLGYTF	TGCAGCGTTGAAACGTACCGGGACCTTGGCTACACCTTC
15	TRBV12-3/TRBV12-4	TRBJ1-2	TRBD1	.	CASTRDRNSNYGYTF	TGTGCCAGCACCCGGGACAGAAATTCTAACTATGGCTACACCTTC
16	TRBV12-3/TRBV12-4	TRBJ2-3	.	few	CASSLTVGGGTDTQYF	TGTGCCAGCAGTTTAACGGTGGGCGGGGGCACAGATACGCAGTATTTT
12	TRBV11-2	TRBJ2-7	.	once	CASSDNSYEQYF	TGTGCCAGCAGCGACAACTCCTACGAGCAGTACTTC
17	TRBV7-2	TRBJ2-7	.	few	CASSLNPGGPPDNEQYF	TGTGCCAGCAGCCTCAACCCCGGGGGGCCTCCCGACAATGAGCAGTACTTC
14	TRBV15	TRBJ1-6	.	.	CATSRPSFPLTLNF	TGTGCCACCAGCAGACCCTCCTTCCCTCTGACCCTCAACTTT
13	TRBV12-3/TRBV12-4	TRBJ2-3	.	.	CASSLFHGDTQYF	TGTGCCAGCAGTTTATTTCACGGTGATACGCAGTATTTT
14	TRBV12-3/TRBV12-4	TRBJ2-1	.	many	CASSSGDFYNEQFF	TGTGCCAGCAGTTCAGGGGATTTCTACAATGAGCAGTTCTTC
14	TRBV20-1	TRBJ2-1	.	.	CSALAAHSYNEQFF	TGCAGTGCCTTAGCGGCACATTCCTACAATGAGCAGTTCTTC
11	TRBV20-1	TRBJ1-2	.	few	CSANVPYGYTF	TGCAGTGCTAATGTCCCCTATGGCTACACCTTC
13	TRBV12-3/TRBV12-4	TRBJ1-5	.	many	CASSPTVNQPQHF	TGTGCCAGCAGCCCGACAGTGAATCAGCCCCAGCATTTT
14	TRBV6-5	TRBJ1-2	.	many	CASSSGPGHYGYTF	TGTGCCAGCAGTTCCGGTCCGGGCCACTATGGCTACACCTTC
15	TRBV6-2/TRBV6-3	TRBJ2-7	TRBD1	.	CASTLTGTGGLEQYF	TGTGCCAGCACCCTCACAGGGACAGGGGGCCTCGAGCAGTACTTC
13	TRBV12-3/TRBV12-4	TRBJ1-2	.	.	CASSHGTTYGYTF	TGTGCCAGCAGCCACGGGACAACCTATGGCTACACCTTC
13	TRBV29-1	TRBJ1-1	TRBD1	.	CSAATGGNTEAFF	TGCAGCGCAGCTACAGGGGGGAACACTGAAGCTTTCTTT
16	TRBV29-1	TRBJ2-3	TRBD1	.	CSVEVGTGGGTDTQYF	TGCAGCGTTGAAGTCGGGACAGGGGGCGGCACAGATACGCAGTATTTT
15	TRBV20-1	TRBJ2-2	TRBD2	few	CSASGGAVDTGELFF	TGCAGTGCTAGCGGGGGGGCAGTCGACACCGGGGAGCTGTTTTTT
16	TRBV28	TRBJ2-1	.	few	CASSLRSGVGDNEQFF	TGTGCCAGCAGCCTCCGTTCGGGGGTTGGGGACAATGAGCAGTTCTTC
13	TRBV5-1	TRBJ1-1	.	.	CASSLDVDTEAFF	TGCGCCAGCAGCTTGGATGTTGACACTGAAGCTTTCTTT
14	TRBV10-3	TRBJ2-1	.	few	CAISKNGEANEQFF	TGTGCCATCAGTAAAAATGGGGAGGCCAATGAGCAGTTCTTC
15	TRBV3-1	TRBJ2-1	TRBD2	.	CASSQRGTRGNEQFF	TGTGCCAGCAGCCAGCGGGGGACTCGGGGGAATGAGCAGTTCTTC
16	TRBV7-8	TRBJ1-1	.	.	CASSLLHLSSYTEAFF	TGTGCCAGCAGCTTATTACACCTCAGTTCATACACTGAAGCTTTCTTT
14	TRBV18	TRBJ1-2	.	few	CASSPPSQGWAYTF	TGTGCCAGCTCACCACCCAGCCAGGGGTGGGCCTACACCTTC
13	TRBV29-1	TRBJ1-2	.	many	CSAETVRDYGYTF	TGCAGCGCCGAGACAGTGAGGGACTATGGCTACACCTTC
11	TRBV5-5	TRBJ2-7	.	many	CASSLEREQYF	TGTGCCAGCAGCTTGGAGAGGGAGCAGTACTTC
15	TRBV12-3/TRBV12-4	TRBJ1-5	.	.	CASSKIAGDNQPQHF	TGTGCCAGCAGTAAAATAGCCGGGGACAATCAGCCCCAGCATTTT
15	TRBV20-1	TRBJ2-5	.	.	CSARLQGLGYNEQYF	TGCAGTGCTAGATTACAGGGCCTGGGATACAATGAGCAGTACTTC
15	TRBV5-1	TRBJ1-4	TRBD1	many	CASSRGQGEDEKLFF	TGCGCCAGCAGCAGGGGACAGGGTGAAGATGAAAAACTGTTTTTT
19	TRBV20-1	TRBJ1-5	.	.	CSARDPGDGLRPSNQPQHF	TGCAGTGCTAGAGATCCGGGGGACGGTCTCCGTCCTTCCAATCAGCCCCAGCATTTT
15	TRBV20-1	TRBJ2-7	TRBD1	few	CSATTYRDRDYEQYF	TGCAGTGCCACTACTTACCGGGACAGAGACTACGAGCAGTACTTC
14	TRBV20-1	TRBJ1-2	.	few	CSARAPTGSTGYTF	TGCAGTGCTAGAGCCCCGACAGGTTCCACCGGCTACACCTTC
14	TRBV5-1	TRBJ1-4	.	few	CASSWTDTNEKLFF	TGCGCCAGCAGCTGGACAGATACTAATGAAAAACTGTTTTTT
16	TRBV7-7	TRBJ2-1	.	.	CASSLAAQEPYNEQFF	TGTGCTAGCAGCTTAGCGGCACAGGAACCCTACAATGAGCAGTTCTTC
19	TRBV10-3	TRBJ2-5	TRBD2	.	CAISATGGFEPGGEETQYF	TGTGCCATCAGTGCCACGGGGGGGTTTGAGCCGGGAGGCGAAGAGACCCAGTACTTC
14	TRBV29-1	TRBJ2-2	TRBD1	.	CSVEDGQGAGELFF	TGCAGCGTTGAAGACGGACAGGGGGCCGGGGAGCTGTTTTTT